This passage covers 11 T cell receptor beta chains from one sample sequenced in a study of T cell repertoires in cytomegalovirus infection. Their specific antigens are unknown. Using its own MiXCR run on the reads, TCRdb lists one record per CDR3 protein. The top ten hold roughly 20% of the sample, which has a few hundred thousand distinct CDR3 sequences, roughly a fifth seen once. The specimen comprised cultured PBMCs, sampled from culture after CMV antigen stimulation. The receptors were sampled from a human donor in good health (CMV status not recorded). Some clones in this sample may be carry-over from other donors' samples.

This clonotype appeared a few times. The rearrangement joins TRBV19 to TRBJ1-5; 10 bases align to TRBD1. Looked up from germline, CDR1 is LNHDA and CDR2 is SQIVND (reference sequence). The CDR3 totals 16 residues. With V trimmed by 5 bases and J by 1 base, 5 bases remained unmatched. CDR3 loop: CASSRDRGPSNQPQHF. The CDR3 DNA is TGTGCCAGTAGTCGGGACAGGGGACCCAGCAATCAGCCCCAGCATTTT.

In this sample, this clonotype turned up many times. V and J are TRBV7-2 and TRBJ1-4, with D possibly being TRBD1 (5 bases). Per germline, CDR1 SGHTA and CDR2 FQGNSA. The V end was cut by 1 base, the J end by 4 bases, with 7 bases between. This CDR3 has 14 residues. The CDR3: CASSLGQGNEKLFF. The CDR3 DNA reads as TGTGCCAGCAGCTTAGGGCAGGGTAATGAAAAACTGTTTTTT.

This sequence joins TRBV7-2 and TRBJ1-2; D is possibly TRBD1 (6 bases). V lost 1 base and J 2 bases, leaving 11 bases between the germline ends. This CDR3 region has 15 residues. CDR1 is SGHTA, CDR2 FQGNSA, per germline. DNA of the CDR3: TGTGCCAGCAGCTTAGAGGGGGGGGTAAACTATGGCTACACCTTC. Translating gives CASSLEGGVNYGYTF.

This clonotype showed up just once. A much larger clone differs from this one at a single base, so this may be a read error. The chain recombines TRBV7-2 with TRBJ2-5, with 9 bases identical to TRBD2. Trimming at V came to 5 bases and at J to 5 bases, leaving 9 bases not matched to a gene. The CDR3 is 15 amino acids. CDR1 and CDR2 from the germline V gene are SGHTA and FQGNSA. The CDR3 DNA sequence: TGTGCCAGCAGCAGGATTAGCGGGAGTCCCGAGACCCAGTACTTC. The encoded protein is CASSRISGSPETQYF.

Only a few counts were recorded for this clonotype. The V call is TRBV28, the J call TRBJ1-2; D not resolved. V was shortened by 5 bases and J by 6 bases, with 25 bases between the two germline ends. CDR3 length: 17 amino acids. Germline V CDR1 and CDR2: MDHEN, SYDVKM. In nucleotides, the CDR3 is TGTGCCAGCAGTCACCCGGGAGCCGACTATTTCTATGATGGCTACACCTTC. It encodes CASSHPGADYFYDGYTF.

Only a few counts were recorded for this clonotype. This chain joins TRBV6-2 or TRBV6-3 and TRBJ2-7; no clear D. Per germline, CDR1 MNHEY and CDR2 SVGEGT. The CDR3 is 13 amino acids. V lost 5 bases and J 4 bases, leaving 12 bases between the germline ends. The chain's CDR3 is CASSNLLDYEQYV. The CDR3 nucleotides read TGTGCCAGCAGTAACCTATTAGATTACGAGCAGTACGTC.

In DNA form, the CDR3 reads TGTGCCAGCACCCTGGCGGCGGGGCTCTCGACCTACAATGAGCAGTTCTTC. The encoded protein is CASTLAAGLSTYNEQFF. The rearrangement links TRBV9 to TRBJ2-1, with a tentative D call TRBD2 (6 bases). The CDR3 runs to 17 residues. Germline CDR1 is SGDLS and CDR2 is YYNGEE. V was pared by 6 bases and J by 2 bases, with 21 bases between.

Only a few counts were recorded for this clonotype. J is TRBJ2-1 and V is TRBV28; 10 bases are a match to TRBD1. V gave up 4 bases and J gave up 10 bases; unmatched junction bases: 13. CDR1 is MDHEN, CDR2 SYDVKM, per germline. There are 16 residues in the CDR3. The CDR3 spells CASSSSGQGTFQEQFF. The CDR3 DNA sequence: TGTGCCAGCAGTTCGTCGGGACAGGGGACTTTTCAGGAGCAGTTCTTC.

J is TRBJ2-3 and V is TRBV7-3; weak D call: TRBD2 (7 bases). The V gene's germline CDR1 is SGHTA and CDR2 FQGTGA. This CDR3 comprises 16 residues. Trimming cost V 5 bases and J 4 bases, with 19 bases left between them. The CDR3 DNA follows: TGTGCCAGCAGCCATGACAGGCTTGGGAGGGCAGATACGCAGTATTTT. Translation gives CASSHDRLGRADTQYF.

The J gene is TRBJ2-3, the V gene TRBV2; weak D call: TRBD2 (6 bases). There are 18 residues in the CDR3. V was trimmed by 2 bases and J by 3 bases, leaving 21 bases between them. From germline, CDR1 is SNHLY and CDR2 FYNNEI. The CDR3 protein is CASSETLTSWDGTDTQYF. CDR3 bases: TGTGCCAGCAGTGAAACATTGACTAGTTGGGATGGAACAGATACGCAGTATTTT. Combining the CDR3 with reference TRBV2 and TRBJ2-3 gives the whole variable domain EPEVTQTPSHQVTQMGQEVILRCVPISNHLYFYWYRQILGQKVEFLVSFYNNEISEKSEIFDDQFSVERPDGSNFTLKIRSTKLEDSAMYFCASSETLTSWDGTDTQYFGPGTRLTVL.

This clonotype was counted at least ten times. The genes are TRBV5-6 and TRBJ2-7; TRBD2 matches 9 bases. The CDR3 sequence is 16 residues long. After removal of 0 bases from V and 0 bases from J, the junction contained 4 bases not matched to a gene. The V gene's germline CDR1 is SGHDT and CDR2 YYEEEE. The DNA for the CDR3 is TGTGCCAGCAGCTTGGGGCTAGCGGGGAGCTCCTACGAGCAGTACGTC. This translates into CASSLGLAGSSYEQYV.